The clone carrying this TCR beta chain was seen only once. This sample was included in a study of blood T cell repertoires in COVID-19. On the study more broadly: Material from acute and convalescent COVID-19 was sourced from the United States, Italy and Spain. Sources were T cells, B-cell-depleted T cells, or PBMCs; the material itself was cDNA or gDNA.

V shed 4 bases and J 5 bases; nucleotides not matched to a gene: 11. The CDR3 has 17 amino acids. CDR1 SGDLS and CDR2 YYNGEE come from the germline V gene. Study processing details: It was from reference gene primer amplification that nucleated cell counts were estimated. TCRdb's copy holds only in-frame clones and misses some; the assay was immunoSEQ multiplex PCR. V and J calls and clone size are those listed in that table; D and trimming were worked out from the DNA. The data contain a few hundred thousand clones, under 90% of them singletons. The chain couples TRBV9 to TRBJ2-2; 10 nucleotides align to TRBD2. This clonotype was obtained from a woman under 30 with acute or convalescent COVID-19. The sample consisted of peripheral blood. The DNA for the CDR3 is TGTGCCAGCAGCCCCCGGCTAGCGGGAGTTCAGACCGGGGAGCTGTTTTTT. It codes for CASSPRLAGVQTGELFF.